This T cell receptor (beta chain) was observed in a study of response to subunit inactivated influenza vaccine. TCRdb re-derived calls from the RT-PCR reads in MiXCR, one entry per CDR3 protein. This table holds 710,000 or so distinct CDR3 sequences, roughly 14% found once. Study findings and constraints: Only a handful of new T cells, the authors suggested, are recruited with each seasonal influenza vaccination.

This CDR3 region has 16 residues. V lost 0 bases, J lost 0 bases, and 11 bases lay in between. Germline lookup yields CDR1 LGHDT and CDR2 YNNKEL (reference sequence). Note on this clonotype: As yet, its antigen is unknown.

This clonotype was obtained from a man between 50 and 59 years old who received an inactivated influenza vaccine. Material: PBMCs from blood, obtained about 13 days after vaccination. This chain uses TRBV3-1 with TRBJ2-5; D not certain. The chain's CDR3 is CASSQDDVLNQETQYF. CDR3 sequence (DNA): TGTGCCAGCAGCCAAGATGACGTACTAAACCAAGAGACCCAGTACTTC.